What follows is one T cell receptor beta chain and its context. These data come from a study of blood T cell repertoires in COVID-19. Study details: Acute and convalescent COVID-19 specimens originated in the United States, Italy and Spain.

As originally analysed: Researchers report that nucleated cell counts were estimated from reference gene primer amplification. Repertoires were generated with immunoSEQ multiplex PCR, while TCRdb's copy carries only in-frame clones and drops some. V and J calls and clone size are those listed in that table; D and trimming were worked out from the DNA. Of a few hundred thousand clones listed, roughly nine tenths are singletons. The sequenced sample consisted of peripheral blood. The clonotype originates from a woman in her thirties with COVID-19, enrolled during active disease.

The CDR3 sequence is CASSLQSFYGYTF. In nucleotides, the CDR3 is TGTGCCAGCAGCCTACAGAGCTTCTATGGCTACACCTTC. The chain has TRBV3-1 (or the pseudogene TRBV3-2) and TRBJ1-2; D uncertain. Germline lookup yields CDR1 LGHDT and CDR2 YNNKEL (reference sequence). The V gene lost 4 bases and the J gene lost 4 bases, with 10 bases spanning the gap. This CDR3 spans 13 amino acids.